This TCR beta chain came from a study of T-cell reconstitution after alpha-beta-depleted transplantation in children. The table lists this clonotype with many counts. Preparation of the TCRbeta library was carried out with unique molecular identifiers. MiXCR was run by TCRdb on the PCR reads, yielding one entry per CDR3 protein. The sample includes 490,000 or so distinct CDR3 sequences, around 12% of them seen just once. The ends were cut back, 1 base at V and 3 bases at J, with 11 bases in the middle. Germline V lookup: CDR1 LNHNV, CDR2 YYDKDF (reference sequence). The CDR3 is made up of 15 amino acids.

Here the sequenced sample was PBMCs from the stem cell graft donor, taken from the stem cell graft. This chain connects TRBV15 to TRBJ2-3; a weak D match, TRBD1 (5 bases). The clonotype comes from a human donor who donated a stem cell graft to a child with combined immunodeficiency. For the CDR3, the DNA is TGTGCCACCAGCAGAGCGCAGGGTTTGACAGATACGCAGTATTTT. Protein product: CATSRAQGLTDTQYF.